This T cell receptor (beta chain) was captured by sequencing in a study of blood T cell repertoires in COVID-19. Study context: Spain, Italy and the United States supplied samples that represented acute and convalescent COVID-19. Sources were T cells, B-cell-depleted T cells, or PBMCs; the material itself was cDNA or gDNA.

This clone was detected only a few times. Per the study methods: Reference gene primer amplification gave nucleated cell count estimates. TCRdb's copy holds only in-frame clones and misses some; the assay was immunoSEQ multiplex PCR. The V and J calls and clone size are taken from that table; D and trimming were inferred from the DNA. The repertoire holds about 91,000 clones, with around four fifths as singletons. Germline lookup yields CDR1 LNHDA and CDR2 SQIVND (reference sequence). V was cut by 3 bases and J by 0 bases, with 8 bases left in between. The CDR3 length is 14 residues. The chain couples TRBV19 to TRBJ1-1; D perhaps matches TRBD1 (6 bases). This sequence was found in a woman of 80 years or more with acute or convalescent COVID-19. Sequenced input: peripheral blood. DNA for the CDR3: TGTGCCAGTAGTATGGCAGGGGTGAACACTGAAGCTTTCTTT. Its translation is CASSMAGVNTEAFF.